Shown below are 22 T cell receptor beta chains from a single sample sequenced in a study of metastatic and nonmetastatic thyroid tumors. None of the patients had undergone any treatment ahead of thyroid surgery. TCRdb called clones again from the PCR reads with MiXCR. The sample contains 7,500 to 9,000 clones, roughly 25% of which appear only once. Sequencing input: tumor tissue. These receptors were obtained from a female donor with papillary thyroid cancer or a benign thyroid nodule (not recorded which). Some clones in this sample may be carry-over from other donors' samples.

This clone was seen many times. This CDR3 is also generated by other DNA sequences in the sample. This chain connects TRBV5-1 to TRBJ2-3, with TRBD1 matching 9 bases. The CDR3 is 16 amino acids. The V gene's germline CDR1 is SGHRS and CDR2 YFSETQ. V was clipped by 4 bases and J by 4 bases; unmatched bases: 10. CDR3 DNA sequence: TGCGCCAGCAGCCCCGAACAGGGGGCACGGTCAGATACGCAGTATTTT. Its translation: CASSPEQGARSDTQYF.

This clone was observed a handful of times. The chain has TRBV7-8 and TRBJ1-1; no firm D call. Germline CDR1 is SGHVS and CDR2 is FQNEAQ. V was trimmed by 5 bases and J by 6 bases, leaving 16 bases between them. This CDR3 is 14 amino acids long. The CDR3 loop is CASSRNPADSEAFF. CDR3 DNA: TGTGCCAGCAGCCGAAATCCAGCGGACTCTGAAGCTTTCTTT.

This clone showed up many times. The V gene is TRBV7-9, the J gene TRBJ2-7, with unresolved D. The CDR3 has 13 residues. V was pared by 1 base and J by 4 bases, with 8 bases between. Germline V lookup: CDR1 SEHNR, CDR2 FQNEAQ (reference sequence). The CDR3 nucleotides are TGTGCCAGCAGCTTAGGCGTGGGATACGAGCAGTACTTC. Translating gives CASSLGVGYEQYF.

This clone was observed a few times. The CDR3 reads CASSQGGDENGYTF. CDR3 DNA sequence: TGCGCCAGCAGCCAAGGAGGGGACGAGAATGGCTACACCTTC. The chain employs TRBV4-1 and TRBJ1-2; TRBD1 is a possible D gene (5 bases). This CDR3 spans 14 amino acids. The germline gives CDR1 MGHRA, CDR2 YSYEKL. Trimming removed 1 base at V and 6 bases at J, with 12 bases between.

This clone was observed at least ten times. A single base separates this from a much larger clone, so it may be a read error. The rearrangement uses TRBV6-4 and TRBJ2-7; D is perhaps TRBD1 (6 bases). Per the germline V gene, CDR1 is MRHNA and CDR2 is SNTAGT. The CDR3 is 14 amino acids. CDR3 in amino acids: CASTGTTMLGEQHF. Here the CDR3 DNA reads TGTGCCAGCACCGGGACAACGATGTTGGGGGAGCAGCACTTC.

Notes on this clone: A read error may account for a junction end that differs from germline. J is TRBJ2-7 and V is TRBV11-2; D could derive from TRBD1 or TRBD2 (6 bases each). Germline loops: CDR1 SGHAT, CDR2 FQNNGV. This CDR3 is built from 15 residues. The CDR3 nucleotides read TGTGCCAGCACCCCTCGCTGGGGGGCCTCCTCCGAGCAGTACTTC. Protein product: CASTPRWGASSEQYF.

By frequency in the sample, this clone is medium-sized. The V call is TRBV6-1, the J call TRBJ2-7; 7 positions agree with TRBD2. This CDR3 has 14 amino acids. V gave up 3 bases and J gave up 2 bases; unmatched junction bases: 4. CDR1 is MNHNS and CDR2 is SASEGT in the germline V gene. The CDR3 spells CASSDLAEPYEQYF. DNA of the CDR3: TGTGCCAGCAGTGATCTAGCGGAGCCCTACGAGCAGTACTTC.

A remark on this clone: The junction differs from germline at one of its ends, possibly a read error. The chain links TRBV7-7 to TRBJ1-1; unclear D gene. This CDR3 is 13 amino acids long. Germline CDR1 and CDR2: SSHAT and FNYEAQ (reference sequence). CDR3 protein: CASSPGGGAEAFF. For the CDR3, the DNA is TGTGCTAGCAGCCCAGGCGGTGGAGCTGAAGCTTTCTTT.

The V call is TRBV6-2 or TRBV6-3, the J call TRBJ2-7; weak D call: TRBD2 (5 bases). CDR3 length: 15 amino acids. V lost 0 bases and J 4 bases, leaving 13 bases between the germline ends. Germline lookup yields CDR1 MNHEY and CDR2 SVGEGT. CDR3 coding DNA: TGTGCCAGCAGTTACTCGGAGGACGTGGGGTACGAGCAGTACTTC. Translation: CASSYSEDVGYEQYF.

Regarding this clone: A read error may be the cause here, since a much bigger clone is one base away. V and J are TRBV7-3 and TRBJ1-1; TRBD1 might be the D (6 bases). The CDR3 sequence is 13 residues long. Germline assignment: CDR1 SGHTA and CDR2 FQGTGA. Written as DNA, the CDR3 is TGTGCCATCAGCCCGATCCTCGGGGGGCGAGCTTTCTTT. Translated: CAISPILGGRAFF.

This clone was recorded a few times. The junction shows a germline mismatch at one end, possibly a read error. The CDR3 reads CASTRDRGWSWDLFF. CDR3 bases: TGTGCCAGCACCAGAGACAGGGGGTGGTCCTGGGATCTGTTTTTT. The chain carries TRBV28 and TRBJ2-2, with 9 bases fitting TRBD1. This CDR3 spans 15 amino acids. CDR1 MDHEN and CDR2 SYDVKM come from the germline V gene.

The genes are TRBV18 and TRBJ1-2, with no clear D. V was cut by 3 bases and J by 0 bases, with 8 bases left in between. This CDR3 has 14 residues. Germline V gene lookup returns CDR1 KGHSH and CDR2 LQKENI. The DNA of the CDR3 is TGTGCCAGCTCACCCGGGAATCCTAACTATGGCTACACCTTC. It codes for CASSPGNPNYGYTF. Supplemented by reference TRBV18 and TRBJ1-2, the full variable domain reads NAGVMQNPRHLVRRRGQEARLRCSPMKGHSHVYWYRQLPEEGLKFMVYLQKENIIDESGMPKERFSAEFPKEGPSILRIQQVVRGDSAAYFCASSPGNPNYGYTFGSGTRLTVV.

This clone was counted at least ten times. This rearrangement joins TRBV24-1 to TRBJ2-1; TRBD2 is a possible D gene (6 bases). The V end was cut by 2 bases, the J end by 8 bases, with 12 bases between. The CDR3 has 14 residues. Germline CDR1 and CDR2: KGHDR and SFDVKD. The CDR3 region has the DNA TGTGCCACCAGTGATTACACTAGCAGGGATGAGCAGTTCTTC. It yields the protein CATSDYTSRDEQFF.

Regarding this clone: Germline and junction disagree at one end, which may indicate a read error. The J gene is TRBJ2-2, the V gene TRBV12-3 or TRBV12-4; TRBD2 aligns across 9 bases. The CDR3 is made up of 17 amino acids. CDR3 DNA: TGTGCCATCAGTCCCGTAGGGACTAGCATATTCACCGGGGAGCTGTTTTTT. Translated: CAISPVGTSIFTGELFF.

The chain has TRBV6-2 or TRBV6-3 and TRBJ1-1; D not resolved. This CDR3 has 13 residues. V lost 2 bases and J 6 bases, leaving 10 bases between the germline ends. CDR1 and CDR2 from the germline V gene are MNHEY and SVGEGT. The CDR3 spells CASSYGSMSEAFF. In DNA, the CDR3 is TGTGCCAGCAGTTACGGCAGTATGTCTGAAGCTTTCTTT.

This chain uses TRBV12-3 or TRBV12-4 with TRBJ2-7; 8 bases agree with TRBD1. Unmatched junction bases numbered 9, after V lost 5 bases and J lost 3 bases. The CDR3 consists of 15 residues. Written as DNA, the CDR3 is TGTGCCAGCAGTCCCTCCGGGACAGGAGACTACGAGCAGTACTTC. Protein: CASSPSGTGDYEQYF.

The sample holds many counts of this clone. The chain's CDR3 is CASSWLAGGFNAEQFF. The CDR3 bases are TGTGCCAGCAGTTGGCTAGCGGGAGGTTTTAATGCTGAGCAGTTCTTC. The V gene is TRBV6-5, the J gene TRBJ2-1; TRBD2 aligns across 11 bases. This CDR3 is built from 16 residues. The junction had 11 bases not matched to a gene; V was cut back by 4 bases and J by 9 bases. Germline V CDR1 and CDR2: MNHEY, SVGAGI.

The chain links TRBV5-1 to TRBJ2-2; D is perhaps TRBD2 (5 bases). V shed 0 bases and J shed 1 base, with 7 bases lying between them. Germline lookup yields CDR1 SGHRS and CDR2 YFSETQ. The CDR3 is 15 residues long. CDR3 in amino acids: CASSLDGRNTGELFF. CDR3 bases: TGCGCCAGCAGCTTGGATGGGAGGAACACCGGGGAGCTGTTTTTT.

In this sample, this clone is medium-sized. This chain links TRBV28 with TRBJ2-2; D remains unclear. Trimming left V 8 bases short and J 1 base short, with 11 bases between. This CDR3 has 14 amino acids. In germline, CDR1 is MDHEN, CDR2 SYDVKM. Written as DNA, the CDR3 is TGTGCCAGCGAGATCAATGAGAACACCGGGGAGCTGTTTTTT. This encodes CASEINENTGELFF.

In DNA form, the CDR3 reads TGTGCCAGCAGCCCCCGACAGGATCTCGAGGGCGAGCAGTACTTC. Translating gives CASSPRQDLEGEQYF. The chain carries TRBV7-9 and TRBJ2-7; TRBD1 might be the D (6 bases). The ends were cut back, 5 bases at V and 6 bases at J, with 20 bases in the middle. Germline V gives CDR1 SEHNR, CDR2 FQNEAQ (reference sequence). CDR3 size: 15 residues.

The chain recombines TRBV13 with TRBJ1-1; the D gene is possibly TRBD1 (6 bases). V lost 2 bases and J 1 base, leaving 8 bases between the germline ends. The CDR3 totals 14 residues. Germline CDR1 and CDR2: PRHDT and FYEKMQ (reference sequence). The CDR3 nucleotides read TGTGCCAGCAGCTTACGCAGGGGGAACACTGAAGCTTTCTTT. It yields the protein CASSLRRGNTEAFF.

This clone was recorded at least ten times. In DNA, the CDR3 is TGCGCCAGCAGCCAAGGGGACGGATATAATTCACCCCTCCACTTT. This sequence encodes CASSQGDGYNSPLHF. The chain uses TRBV4-1 and TRBJ1-6; D perhaps matches TRBD1 (5 bases). Per germline, CDR1 MGHRA and CDR2 YSYEKL. The CDR3 is made up of 15 amino acids. V was pared by 1 base and J by 4 bases, with 8 bases between.